Presented here are 31 T cell receptor beta chains from one specimen sequenced in a study of Graves' ophthalmopathy and Graves' hyperthyroidism. As the template, RNA transcripts were used to amplify TCR beta CDR3 regions. Second-round multiplex PCR came after a first-round RT-PCR that employed HTBI primers. TCRdb recomputed calls from the multiplex PCR reads with MiXCR, one row per CDR3 protein. The sample contains approximately 640,000 distinct CDR3 sequences, about two fifths of which appear only once. The sample comprised peripheral blood. All receptors derive from an adult man with Graves' ophthalmopathy.

The rearrangement joins TRBV29-1 to TRBJ2-3; TRBD1 agrees at 7 bases. The CDR3 has 16 amino acids. J was trimmed by 1 base and V by 3 bases; bases with no gene match: 10. Germline V gene data show CDR1 as SQVTM and CDR2 as ANQGSEA. The CDR3 protein is CSVEATGETGTDTQYF. Here the CDR3 DNA reads TGCAGCGTTGAGGCAACAGGGGAAACGGGCACAGATACGCAGTATTTT.

This clonotype was found a few times. Sequence at one end of the junction differs from germline and may be a read error. The rearrangement uses TRBV5-1 and TRBJ1-6, with TRBD1 identical over 7 bases. Germline-derived CDR1 and CDR2 are SGHRS and YFSETQ. The CDR3 is made up of 15 amino acids. In nucleotides, the CDR3 is TGTGCCAGCAGCTTGTTGAACAGGGGAAATTCACCCCTCCACTTT. Translation gives CASSLLNRGNSPLHF.

As for this clonotype: The junction departs from the called germline gene at one end, perhaps through a read error. The V and J genes are TRBV7-7 and TRBJ2-7; D is perhaps TRBD1 or TRBD2 (6 bases each). This CDR3 is 14 amino acids long. Germline lookup yields CDR1 SSHAT and CDR2 FNYEAQ (reference sequence). The CDR3 DNA reads TGTGCTAGCAGCCCAACCCAACAGGGAGGCGAGCAGTACTTC. Amino acids: CASSPTQQGGEQYF.

This clonotype was observed at least ten times. The rearrangement uses TRBV7-2 and TRBJ2-7; 10 bases line up with TRBD1. V was clipped by 6 bases and J by 1 base; unmatched bases: 3. CDR3 length: 14 residues. The germline V gene has CDR1 SGHTA and CDR2 FQGNSA. The CDR3 spells CASRRDRGSYEQYF. CDR3 bases: TGTGCCAGCAGGCGGGACAGGGGATCCTACGAGCAGTACTTC.

This rearrangement joins TRBV25-1 to TRBJ2-2, with D perhaps matching TRBD1 (7 bases). V was trimmed by 5 bases and J by 4 bases, leaving 20 bases between them. The CDR3 runs 17 residues. The germline CDR1 and CDR2 sequences are MGHDK and SYGVNS. The CDR3 loop is CASSPRTGTAGTGELFF. DNA of the CDR3: TGTGCCAGCAGTCCGCGAACCGGGACAGCGGGCACCGGGGAGCTGTTTTTT.

This clonotype appeared many times. V gene TRBV7-9 combines with J gene TRBJ1-1, with D uncertain. CDR3 length equals 12 residues. Germline values: CDR1 SEHNR, CDR2 FQNEAQ (reference sequence). V lost 7 bases and J lost 6, with 12 bases in between. The DNA of the CDR3 is TGTGCCAGCACCATTGGAAATGCTGAAGCTTTCTTT. Amino acid sequence: CASTIGNAEAFF.

This clonotype was counted many times. The chain couples TRBV2 to TRBJ2-5; D unclear. The CDR3 spans 14 residues. V was pared by 1 base and J by 5 bases, with 11 bases between. Germline CDR1 and CDR2: SNHLY and FYNNEI. CDR3 region: CASSEVGRSETQYF. The CDR3 region has the DNA TGTGCCAGCAGTGAAGTAGGCAGGTCCGAGACCCAGTACTTC.

The chain combines TRBV12-3 or TRBV12-4 with TRBJ2-5; D might be TRBD1 (6 bases). V lost 5 bases and J 1 base, leaving 17 bases between the germline ends. The CDR3 contains 16 residues. CDR3 amino acids: CASSPGQRTLQETQYF. The CDR3 coding sequence is TGTGCCAGCAGTCCAGGACAGAGGACCCTCCAAGAGACCCAGTACTTC.

Concerning this clonotype itself: A much larger clonotype is one base distant, so this may be a read error. This sequence joins TRBV29-1 and TRBJ1-4; a weak D match, TRBD1 (5 bases). This CDR3 is built from 13 residues. Germline CDR1 is SQVTM and CDR2 is ANQGSEA. Trimming removed 4 bases at V and 7 bases at J, with 13 bases between. The CDR3 sequence is CSVVGHRGEKLFF. CDR3 DNA sequence: TGCAGCGTTGTGGGGCATAGGGGTGAAAAACTGTTTTTT. The complete variable domain, with remaining parts taken from reference TRBV29-1 and TRBJ1-4, reads SAVISQKPSRDICQRGTSLTIQCQVDSQVTMMFWYRQQPGQSLTLIATANQGSEATYESGFVIDKFPISRPNLTFSTLTVSNMSPEDSSIYLCSVVGHRGEKLFFGSGTQLSVL.

This clonotype was observed many times. This chain joins TRBV7-8 and TRBJ2-5; the D gene is possibly TRBD1 (6 bases). CDR1 is SGHVS and CDR2 is FQNEAQ in the germline V gene. This CDR3 is built from 13 residues. V gave up 4 bases and J gave up 5 bases, with 11 bases separating them. CDR3 region: CASSSGVIETQYF. CDR3 in DNA: TGTGCCAGCAGCTCAGGGGTAATCGAGACCCAGTACTTC.

The J gene is TRBJ1-2, the V gene TRBV19; the D gene is possibly TRBD1 (6 bases). V lost 6 bases and J lost 4, with 15 bases in between. The CDR3 has 14 residues. Germline V gene data show CDR1 as LNHDA and CDR2 as SQIVND (reference sequence). CDR3 loop: CASRPGGQTYGYTF. The DNA of the CDR3 is TGTGCCAGTAGACCCGGGGGACAAACCTATGGCTACACCTTC.

The chain couples TRBV19 to TRBJ1-5; D gene ambiguous. The CDR3 length is 13 residues. Germline V gene lookup returns CDR1 LNHDA and CDR2 SQIVND (reference sequence). The V end lost 5 bases, the J end lost 11 bases, and 16 bases lay between the germline ends. The CDR3 nucleotides read TGTGCCAGTAGTCTTCAGGAACAAGAGACCCAGCATTTT. Its protein is CASSLQEQETQHF.

The table lists this clonotype with many counts. DNA for the CDR3: TGTGCCAGCAGCACGGTAGGCTCCTACGAGCAGTACTTC. Its translation is CASSTVGSYEQYF. The J gene is TRBJ2-7, the V gene TRBV7-9; D is unclear. Germline V CDR1 and CDR2: SEHNR, FQNEAQ (reference sequence). Trimming cost V 5 bases and J 0 bases, with 8 bases left between them. This CDR3 region has 13 residues. Variable domain in full (rest from reference TRBV7-9 and TRBJ2-7): DTGVSQNPRHKITKRGQNVTFRCDPISEHNRLYWYRQTLGQGPEFLTYFQNEAQLEKSRLLSDRFSAERPKGSFSTLEIQRTEQGDSAMYLCASSTVGSYEQYFGPGTRLTVT.

This clonotype was detected ten times or more. This chain connects TRBV5-1 to TRBJ1-3; D unclear. CDR1 SGHRS and CDR2 YFSETQ come from the germline V gene. The length of the CDR3 is 13 residues. Deletions cut 8 bases from V and 0 bases from J, with 9 bases between. The CDR3 reads CASSRDSGNTIYF. CDR3 DNA sequence: TGCGCCAGTTCAAGGGACTCTGGAAACACCATATATTTT.

Concerning this clonotype itself: With a much larger clone just one base away, this may be a read error. This chain uses TRBV12-3 or TRBV12-4 with TRBJ2-5; TRBD1 might be the D (6 bases). Trimming stripped 6 bases from V and 4 bases from J, with 18 bases between. The CDR3 is 15 residues long. The CDR3 bases are TGTGCCAGCAGCCCTAGACAGGATGGGAGAGAGACCCAGTACTTC. It yields the protein CASSPRQDGRETQYF.

This clonotype appeared many times. The CDR3 sequence is CATRTGQGNTEAFF. The CDR3 DNA reads as TGTGCCACGCGGACGGGACAGGGGAACACTGAAGCTTTCTTT. The rearrangement links TRBV15 to TRBJ1-1; 9 bases are shared with TRBD1. V lost 9 bases and J lost 1; bases outside the gene matches: 6. The length of the CDR3 is 14 residues. Germline assignment: CDR1 LNHNV and CDR2 YYDKDF (reference sequence). Filled out from reference TRBV15 and TRBJ1-1, the complete variable domain reads DAMVIQNPRYQVTQFGKPVTLSCSQTLNHNVMYWYQQKSSQAPKLLFHYYDKDFNNEADTPDNFQSRRPNTSFCFLDIRSPGLGDTAMYLCATRTGQGNTEAFFGQGTRLTVV.

J is TRBJ1-5 and V is TRBV7-2; no clear D gene. Germline CDR1 SGHTA, CDR2 FQGNSA. This CDR3 contains 14 residues. Trimming left V 3 bases short and J 11 bases short, with 17 bases between. The CDR3: CASSFYGEEETQHF. In DNA form, the CDR3 reads TGTGCCAGCAGCTTCTATGGGGAAGAAGAGACCCAGCATTTT.

This sequence joins TRBV29-1 and TRBJ1-6; the D gene is possibly TRBD1 (6 bases). The CDR3 has 14 amino acids. CDR1 is SQVTM and CDR2 is ANQGSEA in the germline V gene. V lost 1 base and J 7 bases, leaving 11 bases between the germline ends. This CDR3 is CSVEVPQGNSPLHF. The CDR3, as DNA: TGCAGCGTTGAAGTCCCACAGGGAAATTCACCCCTCCACTTT.

J is TRBJ2-7 and V is TRBV10-3, with 9 bases that match TRBD1. Germline assignment: CDR1 ENHRY and CDR2 SYGVKD. This CDR3 has 14 residues. V shed 10 bases, J shed 3 bases, and the junction held 10 bases outside the gene matches. This CDR3 is CASRSGQGFYEQYF. CDR3 in DNA: TGTGCCAGCAGGTCTGGACAGGGGTTCTACGAGCAGTACTTC.

Here the CDR3 DNA reads TGTGCCACCAGCAGCGGTGGGACGGGCCGGGAGACCCAGTACTTC. Residues: CATSSGGTGRETQYF. The V gene is TRBV15, the J gene TRBJ2-5; D may match TRBD1 or TRBD2 (5 bases each). CDR1 LNHNV and CDR2 YYDKDF come from the germline V gene (reference sequence). The CDR3 loop spans 15 amino acids. V was shortened by 3 bases and J by 5 bases, with 16 bases between the two germline ends.

This clonotype occurred many times. The chain employs TRBV9 and TRBJ2-6, with a weak D call TRBD1 (6 bases). The CDR3 runs 17 residues. Trimming shortened V by 0 bases and J by 0 bases, and 10 bases separated the two germline ends. Germline CDR1 and CDR2: SGDLS and YYNGEE. The DNA of the CDR3 is TGTGCCAGCAGCGTAGTTGGGGGCCGCTCTGGGGCCAACGTCCTGACTTTC. Translation: CASSVVGGRSGANVLTF.

The chain is built from TRBV10-3 and TRBJ1-1, with TRBD1 matching over 11 bases. CDR3 size: 15 residues. Per germline, CDR1 ENHRY and CDR2 SYGVKD. Unmatched junction bases numbered 10, after V lost 10 bases and J lost 3 bases. The chain's CDR3 is CASRRGDRGYTEAFF. The CDR3 nucleotides are TGTGCCAGCAGGCGAGGGGACAGGGGGTACACTGAAGCTTTCTTT.

This clonotype was seen a handful of times. The genes are TRBV7-8 and TRBJ2-2, with D perhaps matching TRBD1 (6 bases). The V gene's germline CDR1 is SGHVS and CDR2 FQNEAQ. The CDR3 runs to 15 residues. Trimming stripped 7 bases from V and 6 bases from J, with 18 bases between. CDR3 amino acids: CASIGNPGVPGELFF. DNA for the CDR3: TGTGCCAGCATAGGGAACCCAGGGGTTCCCGGGGAGCTGTTTTTT.

The rearrangement uses TRBV19 and TRBJ2-2; D is possibly TRBD1 (6 bases). CDR1 LNHDA and CDR2 SQIVND come from the germline V gene (reference sequence). V gave up 10 bases and J gave up 2 bases, with 11 bases separating them. The CDR3 has 13 residues. The CDR3 loop reads CAIRQANTGELFF. In nucleotides, the CDR3 is TGTGCCATACGACAGGCTAACACCGGGGAGCTGTTTTTT.

In its sample, this clonotype was seen many times. The chain employs TRBV7-2 and TRBJ1-3, with a possible D match to TRBD1 (5 bases). Germline V gene sequence: CDR1 SGHTA, CDR2 FQGNSA. Trimming removed 5 bases at V and 0 bases at J, with 20 bases between. The CDR3 loop spans 18 amino acids. The CDR3: CASSKPGREGDSGNTIYF. CDR3 bases: TGTGCCAGCAGCAAGCCAGGGAGGGAAGGGGACTCTGGAAACACCATATATTTT.

The table lists this clonotype with many counts. The CDR3 reads CAINPSGGELFF. For the CDR3, the DNA is TGTGCCATCAACCCATCGGGCGGGGAGCTGTTTTTT. The chain couples TRBV10-3 to TRBJ2-2; D unclear. The V end lost 7 bases, the J end lost 7 bases, and 10 bases lay between the germline ends. The CDR3 covers 12 residues. Per the germline V gene, CDR1 is ENHRY and CDR2 is SYGVKD.

This clonotype was recorded at least ten times. The chain has TRBV15 and TRBJ1-2; D call uncertain. Per the germline V gene, CDR1 is LNHNV and CDR2 is YYDKDF (reference sequence). V gave up 0 bases and J gave up 5 bases, with 16 bases separating them. The CDR3 has 16 residues. CDR3 sequence reads: CATSRDVPGAGYGYTF. The CDR3 nucleotides read TGTGCCACCAGCAGAGATGTTCCCGGTGCAGGTTATGGCTACACCTTC. Using reference TRBV15 and TRBJ1-2 for the parts outside the CDR3, the full variable domain is DAMVIQNPRYQVTQFGKPVTLSCSQTLNHNVMYWYQQKSSQAPKLLFHYYDKDFNNEADTPDNFQSRRPNTSFCFLDIRSPGLGDTAMYLCATSRDVPGAGYGYTFGSGTRLTVV.

This clonotype has a count of ten or more. The gene calls are TRBV6-1 and TRBJ1-2; 7 bases map to TRBD1. This CDR3 is 14 amino acids long. Per germline, CDR1 MNHNS and CDR2 SASEGT. V lost 1 base, J lost 4 bases, and 3 bases stayed unmatched. This CDR3 reads CASSEGGTAYGYTF. In nucleotides, the CDR3 is TGTGCCAGCAGTGAAGGAGGGACAGCCTATGGCTACACCTTC.

This clonotype was seen repeatedly, ten times or more. A much larger clone lies a single base off, so this may be a read error. V is TRBV10-3 and J is TRBJ1-1; D unresolved. The CDR3 totals 12 residues. Germline lookup yields CDR1 ENHRY and CDR2 SYGVKD. The CDR3 nucleotides are TGTGCCAGCAGTGAATCGAACACTGAAGCTTTCTTT. Amino acids: CASSESNTEAFF.

This clonotype was observed many times. As DNA, the CDR3 is TGTGCCAGCAGTGAGGGTGGGGGCTACACCTTC. Encoded protein: CASSEGGGYTF. The rearrangement links TRBV25-1 to TRBJ1-2; D remains unclear. CDR1 and CDR2 from the germline V gene are MGHDK and SYGVNS. CDR3 size: 11 residues. Trimming cost V 3 bases and J 8 bases, with 7 bases left between them.

This clonotype was counted a few times. The chain links TRBV20-1 to TRBJ2-7; 11 bases line up with TRBD2. The J call is doubtful: the DNA matches TRBJ2-1 better. This CDR3 is 13 amino acids long. Germline values: CDR1 DFQATT, CDR2 SNEGSKA (reference sequence). This CDR3 reads CSASAGLADEQFF. The CDR3 region has the DNA TGCAGTGCTAGTGCGGGACTAGCGGATGAGCAGTTCTTC.